The rows below give T cell receptor beta chains drawn from one sample of a study of control samples from healthy donors and cancer patients. Only in-frame clones appear in the TCRdb table, and some are missing; sequencing was by immunoSEQ multiplex PCR. The sample shows about 44,000 clones, 65% to 80% of them seen only once. The specimen sequenced was formalin-fixed, paraffin-embedded tissue. These receptors all stem from a male donor with melanoma. The CDR3 runs from the conserved cysteine through the conserved F or W.

V gene: TRBV6-1; CDR3 protein: CASSERVRRDGELFF
V gene: TRBV9; CDR3 protein: CASSGTGSHGETQYF
V gene: TRBV7-8; CDR3 protein: CASSLFTGQGSVGTEAFF
V gene: TRBV6-6; CDR3 protein: CASSYGGRYEQYF
V gene: TRBV28; CDR3 protein: CASSFRDRIGAYGYTF
V gene: TRBV10-3; CDR3 protein: CAISESPSGSSTDTQYF
V gene: TRBV19; CDR3 protein: CASSPSSRIYGYTF
V gene: TRBV5-5; CDR3 protein: CASSLGSTDTQYF
V gene: TRBV7-2; CDR3 protein: CASSLGLAGNNEQFF
V gene: TRBV6-5; CDR3 protein: CASSYRVETQYF
V gene: TRBV28; CDR3 protein: CASRWMGRWTGRDLWADGYTF
V gene: TRBV28; CDR3 protein: CASRYRGPRNIQYF
V gene: TRBV7-3; CDR3 protein: CASSLTLESPLHF
V gene: TRBV30; CDR3 protein: CAWSVLGQGGDFGQYF
V gene: TRBV21-1; CDR3 protein: CASSTCPSGRTYKYQETQYF
V gene: TRBV15; CDR3 protein: CATTLRVGGTEAFF
V gene: TRBV5-1; CDR3 protein: CATTDTDTQYF
V gene: TRBV2; CDR3 protein: CASSDERRGGAQTQYF
V gene: TRBV28; CDR3 protein: CASSFGGRGQPQHF
V gene: TRBV7-8; CDR3 protein: CASSQGSTGISYGYTF
V gene: TRBV11-2; CDR3 protein: CASSNWGGRVADTQYF
V gene: TRBV20-1; CDR3 protein: CSAPGGETQYF
V gene: TRBV3-1/TRBV3-2; CDR3 protein: CASSPDYGADTQYF
V gene: TRBV6-5; CDR3 protein: CASSSDRGSNQPQHF
V gene: TRBV6-6; CDR3 protein: CATEALQGSPLHF
V gene: TRBV25-1; CDR3 protein: CASSESPQETQYF
V gene: TRBV19; CDR3 protein: CASRTNPGTEAFF
V gene: TRBV6-2/TRBV6-3; CDR3 protein: CASSYSGETQYF
V gene: TRBV28; CDR3 protein: CATLATLRGAFF
V gene: TRBV11-2; CDR3 protein: CASTKIDRGRNEQYF
V gene: TRBV19; CDR3 protein: CASSQTGMSNQPQHF
V gene: TRBV18; CDR3 protein: CASSTGLAVYEQYF
V gene: TRBV7-3; CDR3 protein: CASSLTFGQGVDEQFF
V gene: TRBV7-3; CDR3 protein: CASSLRSGTDTQYF
V gene: TRBV28; CDR3 protein: CASSYIHGGRVSTGELFF
V gene: TRBV5-1; CDR3 protein: CASSLGRDFSGQETQYF
V gene: TRBV7-2; CDR3 protein: CASSPWGGSANTKAFF
V gene: TRBV19; CDR3 protein: CASIGREYSEAFF
V gene: TRBV29-1; CDR3 protein: CSVEASGISYEQYF
V gene: TRBV29-1; CDR3 protein: CSVEGEADEKLFF
V gene: TRBV11-2; CDR3 protein: CASSLGQAGAGANVLTF
V gene: TRBV9; CDR3 protein: CASSASQGRITDTQYF
V gene: TRBV27; CDR3 protein: CASSLPGGELFF
V gene: TRBV12-3/TRBV12-4; CDR3 protein: CASISTGGTEAFF
V gene: TRBV7-9; CDR3 protein: CASSGGTLSEQFF
V gene: TRBV15; CDR3 protein: CATSRTTSGTSGSAGANVLTF
V gene: TRBV5-1; CDR3 protein: CASSTGGDRELFF
V gene: TRBV21-1; CDR3 protein: CASRRRKLGTGFFQETQYF
V gene: TRBV10-3; CDR3 protein: CAIRDVTGNTEAFF
V gene: TRBV4-1; CDR3 protein: CASSQVSANTGELFF
V gene: TRBV9; CDR3 protein: CASSVDPVPNTIYF
V gene: TRBV24-1; CDR3 protein: CATSDLTSGAPDEQFF
V gene: TRBV1; CDR3 protein: CTSSLREQYF
V gene: TRBV15; CDR3 protein: CATSRDRAVGYEQYF
V gene: TRBV24-1; CDR3 protein: CATSDPLRGYTF
V gene: TRBV28; CDR3 protein: CASSLLGDIRNQPQHF
V gene: TRBV6-5; CDR3 protein: CASSYAPDQPQHF
V gene: TRBV5-1; CDR3 protein: CASSLGGPGQPWGYTF
V gene: TRBV5-6; CDR3 protein: CASSPRTSGRTDTQYF
V gene: TRBV6-1; CDR3 protein: CASSEAKISEQFF